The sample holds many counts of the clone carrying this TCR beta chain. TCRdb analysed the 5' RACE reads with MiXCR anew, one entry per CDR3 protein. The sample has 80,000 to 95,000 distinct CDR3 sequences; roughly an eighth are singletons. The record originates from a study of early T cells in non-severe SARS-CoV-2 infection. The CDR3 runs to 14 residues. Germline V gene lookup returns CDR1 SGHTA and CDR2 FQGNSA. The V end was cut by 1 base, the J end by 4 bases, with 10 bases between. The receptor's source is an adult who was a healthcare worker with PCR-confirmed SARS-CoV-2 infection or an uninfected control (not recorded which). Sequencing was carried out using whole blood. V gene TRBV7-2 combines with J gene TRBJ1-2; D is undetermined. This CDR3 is CASSLGVGFYGYTF. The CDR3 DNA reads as TGTGCCAGCAGCTTAGGAGTCGGTTTCTATGGCTACACCTTC.